This T cell receptor (beta chain) was identified during a study of T-cell reconstitution after alpha-beta-depleted transplantation in children. Study findings and constraints: In patients about two months after transplant, alpha-beta T cells reportedly arose from several hundred expanded graft clones. It was newly produced T cells that mostly accounted for T-cell counts and diversity one year after transplant. It was surviving recipient T cells and thymic progenitors that gave some patients high TCRbeta diversity at day 60.

Preparation of the TCRbeta library was carried out with unique molecular identifiers. TCRdb re-called the PCR reads through MiXCR, storing one row per CDR3 protein. Among about 290,000 distinct CDR3 sequences listed, 10% were seen once. Germline CDR1 SGHRS, CDR2 YFSETQ. The CDR3 contains 14 residues. V lost 3 bases and J 5 bases, leaving 11 bases between the germline ends. This clonotype was picked up many times. The antigen is not known. The clonotype originates from a boy under three years old with acute myeloid leukemia, due to receive a stem cell transplant. Sequences were derived from PBMCs, sampled before TCRalphabeta/CD19-depleted stem cell transplant. The V call is TRBV5-1, the J call TRBJ2-2, with D unclear. CDR3 bases: TGCGCCAGCAGCTGGTGGACGGAAACCGGGGAGCTGTTTTTT. Encoded protein: CASSWWTETGELFF.